This T cell receptor beta chain stems from a study of T cell responses to AZD1222 COVID-19 vaccine. Trimming removed 4 bases from V and 6 bases from J; junction bases left unmatched: 3. The CDR3 runs 12 residues. The germline V gene encodes CDR1 SGHRS and CDR2 YFSETQ. Sequencing used immunoSEQ multiplex PCR; TCRdb keeps in-frame clones, though not all of them. The sample holds 95,000 to 150,000 clones, over 75% seen once. Worth noting for this clone: Its antigen is as yet unknown.

Broader study findings: The sample set comprised mostly white British donors with more females, and clonal diversity was possibly underestimated.

This clonotype was sampled from an adult in good health. This specimen consisted of peripheral blood, obtained on day 0 of AZD1222 vaccination. The V call is TRBV5-1, the J call TRBJ1-2, with 7 nucleotides matching TRBD1. CDR3 sequence: CASSVTGDGYTF. CDR3 DNA: TGCGCCAGCAGCGTTACAGGGGATGGCTACACCTTC. The whole variable domain, remainder taken from reference TRBV5-1 and TRBJ1-2, is KAGVTQTPRYLIKTRGQQVTLSCSPISGHRSVSWYQQTPGQGLQFLFEYFSETQRNKGNFPGRFSGRQFSNSRSEMNVSTLELGDSALYLCASSVTGDGYTFGSGTRLTVV.